Below are 25 T cell receptor beta chains sequenced from a single sample in a study of technical replicates of blood from several donors. Assay used: immunoSEQ multiplex PCR; TCRdb lists only in-frame clones, some missing. In the table there are nearly 80,000 clones, 95% to 98% of which are singletons. The sample consisted of T cells isolated from PBMCs. These receptors came from a human donor in good health.

The V call is TRBV10-1, the J call TRBJ2-3; D possibly corresponds to TRBD2 (5 bases). The CDR3 sequence is 16 residues long. Per the germline V gene, CDR1 is WNHNN and CDR2 is SYGVQD (reference sequence). With 0 bases removed from V and 2 bases from J, the gap between germline ends came to 12 bases. The CDR3 loop is CASSESSWRATDTQYF. The DNA for the CDR3 is TGCGCCAGCAGTGAGTCGAGTTGGCGGGCCACAGATACGCAGTATTTT.

The CDR3 nucleotides are TGTGCCAGCAGCTTGCTCTTCGGGACAGGGGCGCGAAACTACGAGCAGTACTTC. Encoded protein: CASSLLFGTGARNYEQYF. The chain combines TRBV5-6 with TRBJ2-7, with 10 bases lining up with TRBD1. CDR3 length: 18 residues. V dropped 1 base and J dropped 3; count of bases not matched to a gene: 13. Germline V gene data show CDR1 as SGHDT and CDR2 as YYEEEE. Complete variable domain (other parts from reference TRBV5-6 and TRBJ2-7): DAGVTQSPTHLIKTRGQQVTLRCSPKSGHDTVSWYQQALGQGPQFIFQYYEEEERQRGNFPDRFSGHQFPNYSSELNVNALLLGDSALYLCASSLLFGTGARNYEQYFGPGTRLTVT.

In its sample, this clone was seen once. J is TRBJ2-3 and V is TRBV2; D is undetermined. In germline, CDR1 is SNHLY, CDR2 FYNNEI. Trimming stripped 7 bases from V and 6 bases from J, with 14 bases between. The length of the CDR3 is 13 residues. The CDR3 DNA follows: TGTGCCAGCAATCTGCTAGATATCGATACGCAGTATTTT. As protein: CASNLLDIDTQYF.

The chain joins TRBV5-1 to TRBJ1-1; D perhaps matches TRBD1 (6 bases). The CDR3 covers 15 residues. Deletions cut 4 bases from V and 4 bases from J, with 17 bases between. The germline gives CDR1 SGHRS, CDR2 YFSETQ. The CDR3 protein is CASSMSGTQGTEAFF. The CDR3 DNA is TGCGCCAGCAGCATGTCCGGGACACAAGGCACTGAAGCTTTCTTT.

The rearrangement joins TRBV5-4 to TRBJ2-5; tentatively, D is TRBD2 (5 bases). Germline V gene lookup returns CDR1 SGHNT and CDR2 YYREEE (reference sequence). The CDR3 has 14 residues. V was pared by 3 bases and J by 4 bases, with 13 bases between. The CDR3 DNA reads TGTGCCAGCAGCTGGAGGTCAGCAGGAGAGACCCAGTACTTC. Its protein product is CASSWRSAGETQYF. Variable domain in full (rest from reference TRBV5-4 and TRBJ2-5): ETGVTQSPTHLIKTRGQQVTLRCSSQSGHNTVSWYQQALGQGPQFIFQYYREEENGRGNFPPRFSGLQFPNYSSELNVNALELDDSALYLCASSWRSAGETQYFGPGTRLLVL.

V is TRBV5-5 and J is TRBJ1-1; TRBD1 might be the D (6 bases). This CDR3 region has 13 residues. Germline loops: CDR1 SGHKS, CDR2 YYEKEE (reference sequence). V was trimmed by 4 bases and J by 8 bases, leaving 15 bases between them. The CDR3 DNA is TGTGCCAGCAGCCCGGCCGGGACACCAGAAGCTTTCTTT. Translated: CASSPAGTPEAFF.

V and J are TRBV28 and TRBJ2-7; tentative D call: TRBD1 (5 bases). This CDR3 contains 13 residues. V was pared by 5 bases and J by 3 bases, with 11 bases between. The germline V gene has CDR1 MDHEN and CDR2 SYDVKM. CDR3 loop: CASSLAGNYEQYF. Here the CDR3 DNA reads TGTGCCAGCAGTCTGGCAGGGAACTACGAGCAGTACTTC.

CDR3 loop: CASSPGTVRGRLFF. CDR3 bases: TGTGCCAGCAGCCCCGGGACAGTTCGGGGGAGACTGTTTTTT. This sequence joins TRBV7-6 and TRBJ1-4; 7 positions agree with TRBD1. Germline loops: CDR1 SGHVS, CDR2 FNYEAQ. V dropped 5 bases and J dropped 13; count of bases not matched to a gene: 13. The CDR3 is 14 amino acids.

The V gene is TRBV4-1, the J gene TRBJ2-7, with D perhaps matching TRBD2 (6 bases). This CDR3 is built from 18 residues. CDR1 is MGHRA and CDR2 is YSYEKL in the germline V gene. V lost 1 base and J 4 bases, leaving 23 bases between the germline ends. The CDR3 nucleotides are TGCGCCAGCAGCCAAGTGACGGGAGTGGCGCTGGTCGATTACGAGCAGTACTTC. It specifies CASSQVTGVALVDYEQYF.

This sequence joins TRBV19 and TRBJ2-2; D is uncertain. Per the germline V gene, CDR1 is LNHDA and CDR2 is SQIVND (reference sequence). V was pared by 2 bases and J by 0 bases, with 16 bases between. This CDR3 is built from 18 residues. Here the CDR3 reads CASSISFWNRANTGELFF. In DNA form, the CDR3 reads TGTGCCAGTAGTATAAGTTTCTGGAACAGAGCGAACACCGGGGAGCTGTTTTTT.

The rearrangement uses TRBV5-1 and TRBJ1-1; weak D call: TRBD1 (5 bases). Germline CDR1 and CDR2: SGHRS and YFSETQ. Deletions cut 0 bases from V and 5 bases from J, with 11 bases between. This CDR3 has 14 residues. For the CDR3, the DNA is TGCGCCAGCAGCTTGGTAGGGGTTCAAACTGAAGCTTTCTTT. It codes for CASSLVGVQTEAFF.

This sequence joins TRBV30 and TRBJ1-3; TRBD1 might be the D (6 bases). Germline V lookup: CDR1 GTSNPN, CDR2 SVGIG (reference sequence). V lost 4 bases to trimming and J lost 0 bases, with 13 bases between them. The CDR3 is 15 amino acids. The CDR3 DNA reads as TGTGCCTGGACTACAGGGTCCCTCTCTGGAAACACCATATATTTT. It translates to CAWTTGSLSGNTIYF.

V usage is TRBV18 and J usage is TRBJ2-7; the match to TRBD1 covers 10 bases. Per the germline V gene, CDR1 is KGHSH and CDR2 is LQKENI. J gave up 5 bases and V 3 bases, and 13 bases lay outside the gene matches. This CDR3 spans 17 amino acids. The CDR3 is CASSPNIPGQGLHEQYF. The DNA of the CDR3 is TGTGCCAGCTCACCTAATATACCGGGACAGGGGTTGCACGAGCAGTACTTC.

The chain is built from TRBV30 and TRBJ1-5; D is undetermined. Germline CDR1 GTSNPN, CDR2 SVGIG (reference sequence). The length of the CDR3 is 15 residues. Trimming removed 1 base from V and 0 bases from J, with 10 bases in between. CDR3 residues: CAWSGEVPSNQPQHF. CDR3 DNA sequence: TGTGCCTGGAGTGGAGAGGTACCTAGCAATCAGCCCCAGCATTTT.

This chain links TRBV19 with TRBJ2-5, with 12 bases fitting TRBD1. CDR1 is LNHDA, CDR2 SQIVND, per germline (reference sequence). There are 16 residues in the CDR3. Trimming took 5 bases from V and 7 from J; bases not matched to a gene: 11. The CDR3 spells CASSRAGQGAAGTQYF. The CDR3 DNA sequence: TGTGCCAGTAGTCGCGCGGGACAGGGGGCGGCAGGGACCCAGTACTTC.

The V call is TRBV29-1, the J call TRBJ2-2; D not resolved. With 7 bases removed from V and 5 bases from J, the gap between germline ends came to 8 bases. CDR3 length: 11 amino acids. Germline CDR1 is SQVTM and CDR2 is ANQGSEA. CDR3 residues: CSAELTGELFF. CDR3 DNA sequence: TGCAGCGCCGAACTTACCGGGGAGCTGTTTTTT.

The chain joins TRBV30 to TRBJ1-4; weak D call: TRBD1 (6 bases). CDR3 length equals 13 residues. Trimming pared 4 bases from V and 6 bases from J, leaving 12 bases between. The germline CDR1 and CDR2 sequences are GTSNPN and SVGIG (reference sequence). The CDR3 loop reads CAWNGGVDEKLFF. The CDR3 nucleotides are TGTGCCTGGAATGGGGGCGTTGATGAAAAACTGTTTTTT.

V and J are TRBV6-5 and TRBJ1-1; 7 nucleotides agree with TRBD1. V trimming: 3 bases; J trimming: 5 bases; junction bases outside the gene matches: 6. In germline, CDR1 is MNHEY, CDR2 SVGAGI. This CDR3 is 14 amino acids long. For the CDR3, the DNA is TGTGCCAGCAGTTATCAGGGGGTAAGAACTGAAGCTTTCTTT. Its translation: CASSYQGVRTEAFF.

The CDR3, as DNA: TGTGCCAGCAGCGTGACTAGTGCCCCAGATACGCAGTATTTT. Amino acids: CASSVTSAPDTQYF. The chain couples TRBV9 to TRBJ2-3; possible D gene TRBD2, 6 bases. CDR1 and CDR2 (germline): SGDLS, YYNGEE. The CDR3 totals 14 residues. The V gene lost 2 bases and the J gene lost 4 bases, with 11 bases spanning the gap.

V gene TRBV23-1 combines with J gene TRBJ1-5; no clear D gene. TRBV23-1 is noted as an ORF with a role that remains uncertain. This CDR3 contains 13 residues. V lost 9 bases to trimming and J lost 5 bases, with 14 bases between them. The CDR3 here is CARVLLGYQPQHF. CDR3 in DNA: TGCGCCAGGGTGCTCCTAGGTTATCAGCCCCAGCATTTT.

V is TRBV19 and J is TRBJ1-5; D might be TRBD1 (5 bases). The V and J ends lost 5 bases and 5 bases respectively, with 16 bases between them. The V gene's germline CDR1 is LNHDA and CDR2 SQIVND (reference sequence). This CDR3 contains 15 residues. Written as DNA, the CDR3 is TGTGCCAGTAGTCAAGCAGGGATCGGTCATCAGCCCCAGCATTTT. The encoded protein is CASSQAGIGHQPQHF.

V usage is TRBV9 and J usage is TRBJ2-1; the match to TRBD2 covers 11 bases. Germline V lookup: CDR1 SGDLS, CDR2 YYNGEE. V dropped 0 bases and J dropped 7; count of bases not matched to a gene: 3. The CDR3 has 15 residues. The CDR3 sequence is CASSVEGLAANEQFF. CDR3 DNA sequence: TGTGCCAGCAGCGTAGAGGGACTAGCGGCGAATGAGCAGTTCTTC.

The chain carries TRBV28 and TRBJ1-2, with D uncertain. V was trimmed by 5 bases and J by 8 bases, leaving 3 bases between them. The germline V gene encodes CDR1 MDHEN and CDR2 SYDVKM. The CDR3 spans 9 residues. CDR3 loop: CASSPGYTF. The CDR3, as DNA: TGTGCCAGCAGTCCGGGCTACACCTTC.

The chain carries TRBV16 and TRBJ2-4; no clear D. The CDR3 sequence is 11 residues long. The germline CDR1 and CDR2 sequences are KGHSY and FQNENV. Trimming removed 1 base from V and 10 bases from J, with 5 bases in between. For the CDR3, the DNA is TGTGCCAGCAGCCAATACAGAATTCAGTACTTC. Protein: CASSQYRIQYF.

V is TRBV9 and J is TRBJ2-1; D is undetermined. V lost 0 bases to trimming and J lost 5 bases, with 15 bases between them. The germline V gene has CDR1 SGDLS and CDR2 YYNGEE. The CDR3 contains 16 residues. The CDR3 nucleotides read TGTGCCAGCAGCGTAGGGAGAAAAACCCCAAACAATGAGCAGTTCTTC. This translates into CASSVGRKTPNNEQFF.